This entry features one T cell receptor beta chain sequence. No antigen is known for it. One base away there is no much larger clone; base qualities are not given. Flow cytometry had shown CD8+CD57+ cell expansion in the patients selected for sequencing. Every patient had a diagnosis of severe acquired aplastic anemia based on International Study of Aplastic Anemia and Agranulocytosis and Camitta criteria. No patient had received any therapy when blood was sampled. The study deep-sequenced TCR repertoires of sorted CD4+ and CD8+ blood T cells from severe aplastic anemia patients and healthy subjects. Patients were enrolled in the USA under clinicaltrials.gov protocols 00001620, 01623167, 00001397, 00071045, 00081523 and 00961064. Ficoll-Paque density gradient centrifugation was used to isolate peripheral blood mononuclear cells. Before DNA was extracted, CD4+ and CD8+ T cells were sorted using either FACS or magnetic beads.

The entry originates in a study of CD8+CD57+ T cells in acquired aplastic anemia (dated by TCRdb to 2016 to 2019). Concerning the study at large: A mean of 3.2 ug of DNA, ranging from about 0.17 to 30 ug, was extracted from sorted CD4+ and CD8+ cells. CD8+CD57+ expansion was defined as frequency above the mean frequency observed in healthy subjects. The paper as a whole reports these results and caveats: Although under 35 CD8+ CDR3 sequences were shared by patients and controls, these sequences appeared highly expressed in patients and within the immunodominant clones of patients. No significant difference in CD8+ Simpson's diversity was found between patients and healthy controls (P=0.060).

Profiling of TCR beta VDJ combinations and CDR3 sequences used genomic DNA as the template. An Illumina HiSeq 2000 was used for TCR repertoire sequencing. The authors' pipeline ran thus. TRBV/TRBJ rearrangement plots, CDR3 size and DJ length profiles, and Simpson's diversity index were used to evaluate the repertoires. The immunodominant clone was defined as the most abundant DNA sequence in deep sequencing data. CDR3 amino acid sequences were checked for sharing between subjects and were compared against published repertoires and the VDJdb database. TCRdb reanalyzed the raw reads on its own, using fastp at Q25 for trimming and MiXCR for clone calling, and kept in-frame beta chains. Rows are unified per CDR3 protein, each entry keeping the most common DNA and genes. TCRdb's processing, not the study's, gives the V and J calls here. The sample records a few hundred thousand distinct CDR3 sequences, 56% of which are singletons. Together, the top ten hold roughly 1.2% of the sample.

V is cut by 0 bases and J by 2 bases, and the space between the germline ends is 17 bases. The germline V gene (reference sequence) specifies DFQATT as CDR1 and SNEGSKA as CDR2. The CDR3, from cysteine to phenylalanine, totals 16 residues. Just CDR3 DNA is preserved here, 48 bases in frame from base 1. The TCR originated in a human donor with aplastic anemia. The sequenced sample consisted of sorted CD4+, CD8+, or CD8+CD57+ T cells (not recorded which) from PBMCs. The rearranged chain carries TRBV20-1 and TRBJ2-7; no D gene call is confident. The nucleotide sequence reads TGCAGTGCTAGAGATTGGACGGGCAATCGACCCTACGAGCAGTACTTC. This yields the protein CSARDWTGNRPYEQYF.